The 13 T cell receptor beta chains below come from one sample, sequenced in a study of regulatory T cells in long-lasting Graves disease. The sample's time point: newly diagnosed GD, antithyroid drugs for less than 3 months. PBMC RNA was the source of the TCR library. Building of the TCR beta libraries involved iRepertoire HTBI primers and Arm-PCR of CDR3 regions. TCRdb fed the multiplex PCR reads into MiXCR, producing one record per CDR3 protein. This repertoire shows hundreds of thousands of distinct CDR3 sequences, about 16% found once; its top ten account for roughly 25%. This sample also belongs to another study, concerning T cells in Graves' hyperthyroidism and ophthalmopathy.

This sample comprised peripheral blood mononuclear cells (PBMCs), obtained at new diagnosis, from a patient treated with antithyroid drugs. Receptors originate from a woman aged 35 to 59 with Graves disease.

This clonotype was seen only once. The chain recombines TRBV20-1 with TRBJ1-2; no clear D. Looked up from germline, CDR1 is DFQATT and CDR2 is SNEGSKA (reference sequence). Trimming took off 1 base at V and 3 bases at J, with 3 bases between the two ends. This CDR3 is built from 11 residues. The CDR3 nucleotides are TGCAGTGCTAGAGTAGACTATGGCTACACCTTC. Translated, it gives CSARVDYGYTF.

This clonotype was detected many times. This chain connects TRBV5-1 to TRBJ1-1; 10 bases line up with TRBD1. The CDR3 consists of 14 residues. J was trimmed by 3 bases and V by 3 bases; bases with no gene match: 2. CDR1 is SGHRS and CDR2 is YFSETQ in the germline V gene. The CDR3, as DNA: TGCGCCAGCAGCTGGACAGGGGGGCACACTGAAGCTTTCTTT. It codes for CASSWTGGHTEAFF.

Concerning this clonotype itself: The junction differs from germline at one of its ends, possibly a read error. The chain employs TRBV20-1 and TRBJ2-2, with TRBD2 identical over 7 bases. Germline CDR1 and CDR2: DFQATT and SNEGSKA (reference sequence). This CDR3 has 15 amino acids. The CDR3 coding sequence is TGCAGTGCTAGAGATGGGGGGGGAAACACCGGGGGGCTGTTTTTT. This gives the protein CSARDGGGNTGGLFF.

This clonotype was seen many times. The V gene is TRBV20-1, the J gene TRBJ1-1; TRBD1 might be the D (5 bases). CDR3 length: 13 residues. V was clipped by 5 bases and J by 5 bases, with 15 bases between them. Germline V CDR1 and CDR2: DFQATT, SNEGSKA (reference sequence). CDR3 residues: CSAGASASTEAFF. The CDR3 DNA sequence: TGCAGTGCTGGGGCCTCCGCCAGTACTGAAGCTTTCTTT.

This clonotype has at least ten counts. This sequence joins TRBV2 and TRBJ2-2; TRBD2 matches 10 bases. CDR3 length: 15 amino acids. Germline V gives CDR1 SNHLY, CDR2 FYNNEI. V lost 6 bases and J lost 1; bases outside the gene matches: 2. CDR3 region: CASRRLAGNTGELFF. CDR3 DNA sequence: TGTGCCAGCAGAAGACTAGCGGGGAACACCGGGGAGCTGTTTTTT.

This clonotype was detected ten times or more. The chain has TRBV3-1 and TRBJ1-4, with no clear D. The V gene's germline CDR1 is LGHDT and CDR2 YNNKEL (reference sequence). Trimming removed 5 bases from V and 5 bases from J, with 9 bases in between. There are 13 residues in the CDR3. DNA of the CDR3: TGTGCCAGCAGCACCCGGACCAATGAAAAACTGTTTTTT. Translating it yields CASSTRTNEKLFF.

At least ten counts were recorded for this clonotype. The chain recombines TRBV5-1 with TRBJ1-1; D unresolved. The CDR3 length is 13 residues. Germline values: CDR1 SGHRS, CDR2 YFSETQ. Deletions cut 6 bases from V and 1 base from J, with 10 bases between. The CDR3 bases are TGCGCCAGCAACGAGGGTTCGAACACTGAAGCTTTCTTT. Its protein is CASNEGSNTEAFF.

There are many counts of this clonotype. The chain links TRBV9 to TRBJ2-7; TRBD1 agrees at 9 bases. CDR3 size: 15 residues. Germline CDR1 is SGDLS and CDR2 is YYNGEE. Trimming at V came to 0 bases and at J to 4 bases, leaving 5 bases not matched to a gene. The CDR3 DNA reads as TGTGCCAGCAGCGTAGCACAGGGGGCTCTTTACGAGCAGTACTTC. It yields the protein CASSVAQGALYEQYF.

Points on this clonotype: Since a much larger clone is just one base distant, this may be a read error. V usage is TRBV12-3 or TRBV12-4 and J usage is TRBJ1-5; no definite D call. The CDR3 contains 15 residues. The CDR3 loop reads CASGFGGTSSQPQHF. In DNA, the CDR3 is TGTGCCAGCGGTTTTGGAGGAACGTCGAGTCAGCCCCAGCATTTT.

The chain joins TRBV12-5 to TRBJ1-1, with D possibly TRBD1 on 6 matching bases. The CDR3 is 16 residues long. Deletions cut 1 base from V and 3 bases from J, with 15 bases between. Germline V gene sequence: CDR1 LGHNT, CDR2 FRNRAP. In DNA form, the CDR3 reads TGTGCTAGTGGTTTGGACCCGGACAGCTTGGACACTGAAGCTTTCTTT. This encodes CASGLDPDSLDTEAFF.

Many counts were recorded for this clonotype. V gene TRBV7-3 combines with J gene TRBJ2-2, with D possibly matching TRBD2 (5 bases). Trimming removed 2 bases from V and 2 bases from J, with 6 bases in between. The CDR3 loop spans 14 amino acids. Germline values: CDR1 SGHTA, CDR2 FQGTGA. DNA for the CDR3: TGTGCCAGCAGCTTACGGGGAAACACCGGGGAGCTGTTTTTT. Its protein is CASSLRGNTGELFF.

This clonotype was counted at least ten times. The V and J genes are TRBV27 and TRBJ2-4; D remains ambiguous. Germline CDR1 is MNHEY and CDR2 is SMNVEV (reference sequence). There are 14 residues in the CDR3. Trimming left V 8 bases short and J 5 bases short, with 16 bases between. The CDR3 region is CASRTWSQQNIQYF. The DNA of the CDR3 is TGTGCCAGCCGAACGTGGAGTCAGCAAAACATTCAGTACTTC.

This clonotype has ten or more counts. The V gene is TRBV5-5, the J gene TRBJ2-5; 11 nucleotides align to TRBD1. Germline V gene data show CDR1 as SGHKS and CDR2 as YYEKEE (reference sequence). This CDR3 comprises 16 residues. The V gene end was trimmed by 4 bases and the J gene end by 0 bases; junction bases not matched to a gene: 5. CDR3: CASSGQGAPYQETQYF. Here the CDR3 DNA reads TGTGCCAGCAGCGGACAGGGGGCTCCGTACCAAGAGACCCAGTACTTC. Supplemented by reference TRBV5-5 and TRBJ2-5, the full variable domain reads DAGVTQSPTHLIKTRGQQVTLRCSPISGHKSVSWYQQVLGQGPQFIFQYYEKEERGRGNFPDRFSARQFPNYSSELNVNALLLGDSALYLCASSGQGAPYQETQYFGPGTRLLVL.